The TCR beta chain under discussion was sequenced for a study of cytomegalovirus exposure and HLA in healthy donors. Overall study results and limits: Indistinguishable V segments such as TRBV6-2 and TRBV6-3 were excluded.

The PCR made use of 60 Vbeta and 13 Jbeta primers. Only in-frame clones appear in the TCRdb table, and some are missing; sequencing was by immunoSEQ multiplex PCR. The profile shows fewer than 140,000 clones, 70% to 85% of them singletons. In the case of this clone: The antigen is undetermined.

The CDR3 sequence is 13 residues long. CDR1 is SGHDN, CDR2 FVKESK, per germline. Deletions cut 2 bases from V and 0 bases from J, with 4 bases between. The V gene is TRBV14, the J gene TRBJ2-5; D is ambiguous. The receptor was derived from a man in his fifties or sixties in good health and CMV-seronegative. The sequencing sample was made of PBMCs. As DNA, the CDR3 is TGTGCCAGCAGCCAAAGCAACCAAGAGACCCAGTACTTC. The encoded protein is CASSQSNQETQYF. The variable domain in full, with the rest retrieved from reference TRBV14 and TRBJ2-5, is EAGVTQFPSHSVIEKGQTVTLRCDPISGHDNLYWYRRVMGKEIKFLLHFVKESKQDESGMPNNRFLAERTGGTYSTLKVQPAELEDSGVYFCASSQSNQETQYFGPGTRLLVL.